This TCR beta chain was recorded in a study of T cells expressing NK-cell markers. There are 13 residues in the CDR3. TCRdb reworked the 5' RACE reads into one entry per CDR3 protein, no DNA. This sample contains about 550,000 distinct CDR3 sequences. Sequencing used blood T cells: a sorted CD56 or NKG2C T cell subset, CD4+ or CD8+ T cells, or bulk PBMC T cells (not recorded which). This chain uses TRBV12-3 or TRBV12-4 with TRBJ1-6; TCRdb outputs TRBD1, but without DNA this stays unchecked. The source of this sequence is a man between 18 and 35 years old in good health. The CDR3 spells CASSTGSHSPLHF.